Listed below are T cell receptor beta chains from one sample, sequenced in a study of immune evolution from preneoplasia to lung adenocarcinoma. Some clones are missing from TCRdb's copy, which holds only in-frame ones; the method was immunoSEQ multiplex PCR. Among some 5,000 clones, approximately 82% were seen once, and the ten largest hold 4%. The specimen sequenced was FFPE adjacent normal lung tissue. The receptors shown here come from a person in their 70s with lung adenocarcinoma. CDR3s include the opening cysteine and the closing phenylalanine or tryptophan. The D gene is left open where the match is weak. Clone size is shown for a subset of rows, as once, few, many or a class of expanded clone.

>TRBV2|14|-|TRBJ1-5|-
TGTGCCAGCAGCAGGGGTGAGGGCAATCAGCCCCAGCATTTT
CASSRGEGNQPQHF
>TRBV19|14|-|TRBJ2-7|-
TGTGCCAGTAGCCAACTTGGGGGAGTCGACGAGCAGTACTTC
CASSQLGGVDEQYF
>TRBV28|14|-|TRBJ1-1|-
TGTGCCAGCAGTTTAGTAGGCGTGGAAGGTAAAGCTTTCTTT
CASSLVGVEGKAFF
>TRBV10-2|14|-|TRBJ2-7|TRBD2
TGCGCCAGCAGTGATTGGGGGGGAACCTACGAGCAGTACTTC
CASSDWGGTYEQYF
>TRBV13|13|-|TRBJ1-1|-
TGTGCCAGCAGCCTGGGACCAAACACTGAAGCTTTCTTT
CASSLGPNTEAFF
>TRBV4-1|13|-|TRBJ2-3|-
TGCGCCAGCAGCCAAGATGGCGGCAGGGCGCAGTATTTT
CASSQDGGRAQYF
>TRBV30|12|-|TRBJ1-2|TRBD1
TGTGCCTGGACGGACAGGGTCTATGGCTACACCTTC
CAWTDRVYGYTF
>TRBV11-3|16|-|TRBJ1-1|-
TGTGCCAGCAGCTGGGGCCAGGGGTCAGCAGTGAGGGAAGCTTTCTTT
CASSWGQGSAVREAFF
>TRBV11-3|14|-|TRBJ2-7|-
TGTGCCAGCAGCTTAAAAGCAGGTAACTACGAGCAGTACTTC
CASSLKAGNYEQYF
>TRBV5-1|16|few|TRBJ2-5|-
TGCGCCAGCAGCTTGGTACAGGGGACTAAACAAGAGACCCAGTACTTC
CASSLVQGTKQETQYF
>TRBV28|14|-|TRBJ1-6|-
TGTGCCAGCAGTTCCTCCCTCTATAATTCACCCCTCCACTTT
CASSSSLYNSPLHF
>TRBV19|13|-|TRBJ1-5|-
TGTGCCAGTAGTATTGAAAGCAATCAGCCCCAGCATTTT
CASSIESNQPQHF
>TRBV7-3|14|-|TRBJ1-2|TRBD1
TGTGCCAGCAGCTTAACCGGGACAGACCATGGCTACACCTTC
CASSLTGTDHGYTF
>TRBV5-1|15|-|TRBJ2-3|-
TGCGCCAGCGCCTTGGACAACCTAAGTACAGATACGCAGTATTTT
CASALDNLSTDTQYF
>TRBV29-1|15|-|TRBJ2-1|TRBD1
TGCAGCGGTCCTCGGGGCACAGGGGCCCACAATGAGCAGTTCTTC
CSGPRGTGAHNEQFF
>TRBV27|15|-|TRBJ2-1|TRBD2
TGTGCCAGCAGGATTAGCGGGGGGGCCTCGTATGAGCAGTTCTTC
CASRISGGASYEQFF
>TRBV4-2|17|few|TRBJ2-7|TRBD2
TGTGCCAGCAGCCAAGATCACCCGGCGGGACTATCCTACGAGCAGTACTTC
CASSQDHPAGLSYEQYF